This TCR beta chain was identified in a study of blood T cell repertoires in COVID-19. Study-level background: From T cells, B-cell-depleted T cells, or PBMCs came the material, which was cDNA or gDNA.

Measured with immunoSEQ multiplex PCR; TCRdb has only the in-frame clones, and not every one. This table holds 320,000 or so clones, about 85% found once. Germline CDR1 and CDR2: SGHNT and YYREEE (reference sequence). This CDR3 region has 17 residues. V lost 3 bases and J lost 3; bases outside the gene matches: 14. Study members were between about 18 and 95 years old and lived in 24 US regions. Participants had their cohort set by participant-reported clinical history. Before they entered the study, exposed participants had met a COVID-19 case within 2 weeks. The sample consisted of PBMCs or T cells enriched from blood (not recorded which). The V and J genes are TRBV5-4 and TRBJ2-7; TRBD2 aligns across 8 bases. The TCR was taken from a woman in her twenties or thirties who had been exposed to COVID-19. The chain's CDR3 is CASSSRTASGYHYEQYF. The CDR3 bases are TGTGCCAGCAGCTCCCGCACTGCTAGCGGGTACCACTACGAGCAGTACTTC.